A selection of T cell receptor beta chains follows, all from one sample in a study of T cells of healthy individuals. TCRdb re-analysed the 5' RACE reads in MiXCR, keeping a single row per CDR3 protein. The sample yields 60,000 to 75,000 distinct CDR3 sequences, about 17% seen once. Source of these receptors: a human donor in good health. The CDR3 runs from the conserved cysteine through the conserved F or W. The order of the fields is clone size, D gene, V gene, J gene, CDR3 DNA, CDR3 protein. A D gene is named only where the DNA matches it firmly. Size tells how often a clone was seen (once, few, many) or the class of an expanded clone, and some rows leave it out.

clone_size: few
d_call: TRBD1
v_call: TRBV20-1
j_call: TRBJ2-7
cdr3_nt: TGCAGTGCTTCGACAGGGACCCTCTACGAGCAGTACTTC
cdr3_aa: CSASTGTLYEQYF

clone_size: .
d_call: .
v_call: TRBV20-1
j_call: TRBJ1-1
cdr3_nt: TGCAGTGCTAGCAAGGGGTCCTCGAACACTGAAGCTTTCTTT
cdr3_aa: CSASKGSSNTEAFF

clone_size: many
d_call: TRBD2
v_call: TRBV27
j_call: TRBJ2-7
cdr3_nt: TGTGCCAGCAGTCCGGGACTAGCGAAAGAGCAGTACTTC
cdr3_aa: CASSPGLAKEQYF

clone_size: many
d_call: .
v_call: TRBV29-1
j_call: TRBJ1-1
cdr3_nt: TGCAGCGTACACGGTCGTTTTGGGAACACTGAAGCTTTCTTT
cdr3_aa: CSVHGRFGNTEAFF

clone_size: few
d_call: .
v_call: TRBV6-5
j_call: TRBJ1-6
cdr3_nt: TGTGCCAGCAGTTACGGATCCAGGTGGGGAGACTCCTATAATTCACCCCTCCACTTT
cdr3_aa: CASSYGSRWGDSYNSPLHF

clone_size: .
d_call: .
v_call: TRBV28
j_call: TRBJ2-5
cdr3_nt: TGTGCCAGCCGGTCCCAAGAGACCCAGTACTTC
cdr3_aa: CASRSQETQYF

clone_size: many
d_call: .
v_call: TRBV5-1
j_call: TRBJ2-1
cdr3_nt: TGCGCCAGCAGCTTAGGCAGCACTGAGCAGTTCTTC
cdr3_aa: CASSLGSTEQFF

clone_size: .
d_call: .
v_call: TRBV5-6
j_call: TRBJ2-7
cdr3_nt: TGTGCCAGCAGCTTGGTTTCGGGCTCAAGCGAGCAGTACTTC
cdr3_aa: CASSLVSGSSEQYF

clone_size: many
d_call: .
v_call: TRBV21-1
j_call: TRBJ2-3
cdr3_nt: TGTGCCAGCAGCCCCCGAAGATATGCAACAGATACGCAGTATTTT
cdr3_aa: CASSPRRYATDTQYF

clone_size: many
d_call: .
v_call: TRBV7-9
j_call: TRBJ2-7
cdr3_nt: TGTGCCAGCAGCTTAGTGGCTACCGAGCAGTACTTC
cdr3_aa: CASSLVATEQYF

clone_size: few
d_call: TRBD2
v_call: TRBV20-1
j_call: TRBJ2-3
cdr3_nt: TGCAGTGCTACACTCGGGGGGGGCACAGATACGCAGTATTTT
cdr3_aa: CSATLGGGTDTQYF

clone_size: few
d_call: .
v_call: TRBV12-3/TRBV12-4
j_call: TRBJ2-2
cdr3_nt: TGTGCCAGCAGTTTATCATCCAGGGACCCCGGGGAGCTGTTTTTT
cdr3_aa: CASSLSSRDPGELFF

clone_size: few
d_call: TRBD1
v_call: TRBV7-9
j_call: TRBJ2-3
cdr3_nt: TGTGCCAGCAGCTTAGGGACAGGGGCCACAGATACGCAGTATTTT
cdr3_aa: CASSLGTGATDTQYF

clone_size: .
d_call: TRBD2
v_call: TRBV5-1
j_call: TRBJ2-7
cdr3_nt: TGCGCCAGCAGCCCAGATGCTAGCGGGGGCTACTACGAGCAGTACTTC
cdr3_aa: CASSPDASGGYYEQYF

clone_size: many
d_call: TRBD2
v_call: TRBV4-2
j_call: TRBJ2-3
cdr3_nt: TGTGCCAGCAGCAATCTAGCGGGTGACACGCAGTATTTT
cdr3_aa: CASSNLAGDTQYF

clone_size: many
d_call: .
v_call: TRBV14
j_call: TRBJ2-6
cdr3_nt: TGTGCCAGAAGCCAAGCGATGACGGGGCCAAACGTCCTGACTTTC
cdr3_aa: CARSQAMTGPNVLTF

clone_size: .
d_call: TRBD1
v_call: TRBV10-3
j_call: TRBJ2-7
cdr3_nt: TGTGCCATCAGTGAGTCACGGGACAGAACCTACGAGCAGTACTTC
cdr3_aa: CAISESRDRTYEQYF

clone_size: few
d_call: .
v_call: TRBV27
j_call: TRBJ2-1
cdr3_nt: TGTGCCAGCAGTTTATTGGGTTGGAATGAGCAGTTCTTC
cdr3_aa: CASSLLGWNEQFF

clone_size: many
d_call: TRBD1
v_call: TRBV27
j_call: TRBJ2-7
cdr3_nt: TGTGCCAGCACCCCCAGGGGCAGGGGGTCCTACGAGCAGTACTTC
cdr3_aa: CASTPRGRGSYEQYF

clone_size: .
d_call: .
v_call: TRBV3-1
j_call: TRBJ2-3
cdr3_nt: TGTGCCAGCAGCCTACGACCGGGTCTTACGCAGTATTTT
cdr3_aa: CASSLRPGLTQYF

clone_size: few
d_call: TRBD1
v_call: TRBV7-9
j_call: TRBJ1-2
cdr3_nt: TGTGCCAGCAGCTTCGGACAGGGGGCTAACTATGGCTACACCTTC
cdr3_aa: CASSFGQGANYGYTF

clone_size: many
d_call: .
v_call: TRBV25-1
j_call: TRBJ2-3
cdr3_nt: TGTGCCAGCAGTGGACAGGATACTAGCACAGATACGCAGTATTTT
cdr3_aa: CASSGQDTSTDTQYF

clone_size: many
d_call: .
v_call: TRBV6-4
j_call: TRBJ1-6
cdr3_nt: TGTGCCAGCAGCCCCGGGACTTCGGGAAATTCACCCCTCCACTTT
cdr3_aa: CASSPGTSGNSPLHF

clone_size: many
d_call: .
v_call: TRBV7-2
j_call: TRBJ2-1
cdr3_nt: TGTGCCAGCAGCCCCGAGACTAGCTACAATGAGCAGTTCTTC
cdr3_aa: CASSPETSYNEQFF

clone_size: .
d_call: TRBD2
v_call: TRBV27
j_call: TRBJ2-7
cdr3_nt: TGTGCCAGCTGTAGCGGGGGGGCCACCTACGAGCAGTACTTC
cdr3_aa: CASCSGGATYEQYF

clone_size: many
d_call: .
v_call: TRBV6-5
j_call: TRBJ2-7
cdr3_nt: TGTGCCAGCAGCCCCCGGCTAGGCCCGTACGAGCAGTACTTC
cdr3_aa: CASSPRLGPYEQYF

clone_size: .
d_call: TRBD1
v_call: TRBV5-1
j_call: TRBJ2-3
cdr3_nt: TGCGCCAGCAGCTTAATAAGACAGGGGGCTTTTGATACGCAGTATTTT
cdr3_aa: CASSLIRQGAFDTQYF

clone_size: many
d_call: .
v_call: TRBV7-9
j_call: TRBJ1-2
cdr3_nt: TGTGCCAGCAGCTTAGGATTACAGAACTATGGCTACACCTTC
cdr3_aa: CASSLGLQNYGYTF

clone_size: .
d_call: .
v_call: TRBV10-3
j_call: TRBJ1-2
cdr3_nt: TGTGCCATCAGTGAGTCGTCGGAAAGCTACACCTTC
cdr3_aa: CAISESSESYTF

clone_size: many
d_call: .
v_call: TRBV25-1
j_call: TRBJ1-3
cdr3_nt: TGTGCCAGCAGCGACAGTCGCAACTCTGGAAACACCATATATTTT
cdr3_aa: CASSDSRNSGNTIYF

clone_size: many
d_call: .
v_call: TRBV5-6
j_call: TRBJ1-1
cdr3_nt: TGTGCCAGCAGCTTCTGGGGGGGGGCTGAAGCTTTCTTT
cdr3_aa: CASSFWGGAEAFF

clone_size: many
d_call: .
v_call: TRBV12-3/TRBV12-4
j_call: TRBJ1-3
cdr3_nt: TGTGCCAGCAGAGGACGGTGGGCAGGAAACACCATATATTTT
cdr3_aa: CASRGRWAGNTIYF

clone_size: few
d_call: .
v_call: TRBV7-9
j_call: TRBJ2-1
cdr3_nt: TGTGCCAGCAGCCTCCCCACTCCAGGGCCCTACAATGAGCAGTTCTTC
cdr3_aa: CASSLPTPGPYNEQFF

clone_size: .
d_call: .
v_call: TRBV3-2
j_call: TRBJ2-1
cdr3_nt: TGTGCCAGCAGCTCTACCTACAATGAGCAGTTCTTC
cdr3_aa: CASSSTYNEQFF

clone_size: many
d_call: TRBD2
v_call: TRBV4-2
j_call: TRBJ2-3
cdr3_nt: TGTGCCAGCAGCCAATCCGGGACTAGCGACACAGATACGCAGTATTTT
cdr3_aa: CASSQSGTSDTDTQYF

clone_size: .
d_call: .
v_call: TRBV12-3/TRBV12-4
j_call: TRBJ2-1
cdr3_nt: TGTGCCAGCGGCCACAGGGTGAATGAGCAGTTCTTC
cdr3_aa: CASGHRVNEQFF

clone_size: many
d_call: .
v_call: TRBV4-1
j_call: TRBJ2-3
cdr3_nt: TGCGCCAGCAGCCAACGAGGGGGCACAGATACGCAGTATTTT
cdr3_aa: CASSQRGGTDTQYF

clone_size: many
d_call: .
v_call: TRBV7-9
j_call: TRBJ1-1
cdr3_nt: TGTGCCACTTCTAACATGAACACTGAAGCTTTCTTT
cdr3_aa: CATSNMNTEAFF

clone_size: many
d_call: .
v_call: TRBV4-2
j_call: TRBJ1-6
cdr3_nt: TGTGCCAGCAGCCAAGGAACCAGTTCACCCCTCCACTTT
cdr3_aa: CASSQGTSSPLHF

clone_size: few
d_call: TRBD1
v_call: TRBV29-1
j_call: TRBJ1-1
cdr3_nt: TGCAGCGTTGAAGTCGGGACAGGGGGGGTACGGGACACTGAAGCTTTCTTT
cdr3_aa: CSVEVGTGGVRDTEAFF

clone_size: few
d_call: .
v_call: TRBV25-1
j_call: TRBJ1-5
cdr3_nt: TGTGCCAGCAGTGAATCCGGTAGCTTGATCAATCAGCCCCAGCATTTT
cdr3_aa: CASSESGSLINQPQHF

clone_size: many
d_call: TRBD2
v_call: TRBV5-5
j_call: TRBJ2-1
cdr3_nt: TGTGCCAGCAGCTTGGTTGGGACCGGGACTATGAATGAGCAGTTCTTC
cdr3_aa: CASSLVGTGTMNEQFF

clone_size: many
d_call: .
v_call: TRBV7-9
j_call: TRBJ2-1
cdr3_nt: TGTGCCAGCAGCTCGCCTAGGGGCAGCGAGCAGTTCTTC
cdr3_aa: CASSSPRGSEQFF

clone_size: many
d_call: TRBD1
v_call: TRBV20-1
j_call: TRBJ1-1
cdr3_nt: TGCAGTGCTAGAGTGGGGGACAGGGGAACTTTCTTT
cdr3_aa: CSARVGDRGTFF

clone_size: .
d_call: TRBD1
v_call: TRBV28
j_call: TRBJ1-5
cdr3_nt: TGTGCCAGCAGGACGGACAGGGGCGACCAGCCCCAGCATTTT
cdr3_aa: CASRTDRGDQPQHF

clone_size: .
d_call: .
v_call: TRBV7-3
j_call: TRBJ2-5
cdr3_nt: TGTGCCAGCAGCCCCGTCCCCGACGGGACCCAGTACTTC
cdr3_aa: CASSPVPDGTQYF

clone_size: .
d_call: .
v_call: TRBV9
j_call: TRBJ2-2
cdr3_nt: TGTGCCAGCAGCGCCGTGACCGGGGAGCTGTTTTTT
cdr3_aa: CASSAVTGELFF

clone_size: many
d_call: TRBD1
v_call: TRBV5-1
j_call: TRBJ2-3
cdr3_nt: TGCGCCAGCAGCTTGGCAACAGGGGGCTCGGGAGATACGCAGTATTTT
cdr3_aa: CASSLATGGSGDTQYF

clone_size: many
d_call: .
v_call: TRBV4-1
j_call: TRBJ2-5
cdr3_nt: TGCGCCAGCAGCCAAGATCTCCGGGGGGCCGGGGAGACCCAGTACTTC
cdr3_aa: CASSQDLRGAGETQYF

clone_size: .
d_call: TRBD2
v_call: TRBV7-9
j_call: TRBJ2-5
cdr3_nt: TGTGCCAGCAACCTAAAGACTAGCGGGAGTTCGGAGACCCAGTACTTC
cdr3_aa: CASNLKTSGSSETQYF

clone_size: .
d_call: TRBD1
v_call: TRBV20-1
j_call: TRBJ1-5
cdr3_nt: TGCAGTGCTAGAGTCAGGGGGGCGTTAACGAGCAATCAGCCCCAGCATTTT
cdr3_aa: CSARVRGALTSNQPQHF

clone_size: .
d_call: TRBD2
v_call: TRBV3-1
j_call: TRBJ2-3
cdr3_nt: TGTGCCAGCAGCCAAGTACTAGCGGGAATAGATACGCAGTATTTT
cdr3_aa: CASSQVLAGIDTQYF

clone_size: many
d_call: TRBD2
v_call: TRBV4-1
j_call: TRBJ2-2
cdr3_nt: TGCGCCAGCAGCCACAGGACTAGCGGGACGGGTTGGGTCGGGGAGCTGTTTTTT
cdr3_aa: CASSHRTSGTGWVGELFF

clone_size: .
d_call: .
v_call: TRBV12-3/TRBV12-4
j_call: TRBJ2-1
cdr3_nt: TGTGCCAGCAGTTTGAGGGACGGAACATACAATGAGCAGTTCTTC
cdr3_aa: CASSLRDGTYNEQFF

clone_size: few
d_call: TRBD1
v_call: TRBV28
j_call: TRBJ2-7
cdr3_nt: TGTGCCAGCAGCTCGGTACGGGACAGGGTCACCTACGAGCAGTACTTC
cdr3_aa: CASSSVRDRVTYEQYF

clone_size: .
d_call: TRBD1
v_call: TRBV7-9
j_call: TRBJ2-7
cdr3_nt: TGTGCCAGCAGCTCTCCGGGACAGGGGACCTCCTACGAGCAGTACTTC
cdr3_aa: CASSSPGQGTSYEQYF

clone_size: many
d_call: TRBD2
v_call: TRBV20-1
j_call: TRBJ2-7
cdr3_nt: TGCAGTGCTAGGGGGTCTCAGGGTAGCGGGACCTACGAGCAGTACTTC
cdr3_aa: CSARGSQGSGTYEQYF